This passage covers 14 T cell receptor beta chains from one sample sequenced in a study of early T cells in non-severe SARS-CoV-2 infection (dated by TCRdb to about 2021). To prepare the library, 5' RACE was applied. The instrument was a NextSeq 500. The raw public reads went through TCRdb reprocessing: fastp at Q25, MiXCR clone calling, in-frame beta chains kept. One record per CDR3 amino acid sequence lists the most common genes and DNA. The sample includes roughly 63,000 distinct CDR3 sequences, with approximately 12% observed a single time. Roughly 1.2% of the sample is in the top ten clones. Here the sequenced sample was whole blood, taken at baseline. Receptor source: an adult who was a healthcare worker with PCR-confirmed SARS-CoV-2 infection or an uninfected control (not recorded which). The donor label of this sample is uncertain.

This clonotype has more than one count but fewer than ten. The chain combines TRBV9 with TRBJ2-3, with D possibly being TRBD1 or TRBD2 (5 bases each). The CDR3 length is 16 residues. Germline CDR1 SGDLS, CDR2 YYNGEE. Trimming took 7 bases from V and 2 from J, leaving 20 bases between them. In nucleotides, the CDR3 is TGTGCCAGCGGAATCGGGGCCTATGAGCACACAGATACGCAGTATTTT. Protein: CASGIGAYEHTDTQYF.

In its sample, this clonotype was seen a few times. The chain has TRBV20-1 and TRBJ1-1; 7 bases are shared with TRBD1. Germline CDR1 DFQATT, CDR2 SNEGSKA (reference sequence). CDR3 length: 12 residues. With 4 bases clipped from V and 6 bases from J, the junction kept 5 bases outside the gene matches. The CDR3 here is CSAIQGNPEAFF. DNA of the CDR3: TGCAGTGCTATACAGGGGAATCCTGAAGCTTTCTTT.

In this sample, this clonotype turned up a few times. The chain's CDR3 is CSVTVSGGPETQYF. The CDR3, as DNA: TGCAGCGTTACGGTGTCGGGGGGGCCTGAGACCCAGTACTTC. V and J are TRBV29-1 and TRBJ2-5, with 8 bases fitting TRBD2. There are 14 residues in the CDR3. The V gene's germline CDR1 is SQVTM and CDR2 ANQGSEA. The junction had 10 bases not matched to a gene; V was cut back by 5 bases and J by 5 bases.

A few counts support this clonotype. The V gene is TRBV15, the J gene TRBJ1-5; possible D gene TRBD1, 5 bases. The CDR3 totals 15 residues. The ends were cut back, 0 bases at V and 2 bases at J, with 8 bases in the middle. Germline CDR1 reads LNHNV; CDR2 reads YYDKDF (reference sequence). The CDR3 region has the DNA TGTGCCACCAGCAGAGATTGGGGCGGCAATCAGCCCCAGCATTTT. It is translated as CATSRDWGGNQPQHF.

Ten or more counts support this clonotype. This chain joins TRBV4-2 and TRBJ2-3; D is unresolved. V dropped 0 bases and J dropped 3 bases, with 7 bases sitting between them. Germline CDR1 and CDR2: LGHNA and YNFKEQ. This CDR3 has 14 amino acids. CDR3 in amino acids: CASSQEGVTDTQYF. As DNA, the CDR3 is TGTGCCAGCAGCCAAGAGGGTGTAACAGATACGCAGTATTTT.

This CDR3 is CASSFSGRTDTQHF. In DNA form, the CDR3 reads TGTGCCAGCAGTTTTTCGGGCAGAACAGATACGCAGCATTTT. The V gene is TRBV12-3 or TRBV12-4, the J gene TRBJ2-3, with unresolved D. The tail of the sequence fits TRBJ1-5 better, so the J call may be wrong. The CDR3 runs 14 residues.

The chain recombines TRBV24-1 with TRBJ2-7; 7 nucleotides match TRBD1. In germline, CDR1 is KGHDR, CDR2 SFDVKD. J was trimmed by 0 bases and V by 4 bases; bases with no gene match: 8. This CDR3 has 16 residues. The CDR3 is CATSELGQASSYEQYV. The CDR3 region has the DNA TGTGCCACCAGTGAACTCGGACAGGCGAGCTCCTACGAGCAGTACGTC.

The chain joins TRBV20-1 to TRBJ2-1, with D perhaps TRBD1 (5 bases). V was pared by 2 bases and J by 0 bases, with 11 bases between. Germline V gene sequence: CDR1 DFQATT, CDR2 SNEGSKA (reference sequence). This CDR3 contains 15 residues. CDR3 region: CSARIGASSYNEQFF. As DNA, the CDR3 is TGCAGTGCTAGAATAGGGGCGAGCTCCTACAATGAGCAGTTCTTC.

This clonotype was seen many times. This chain connects TRBV9 to TRBJ1-1, with 9 nucleotides matching TRBD1. CDR1 is SGDLS and CDR2 is YYNGEE in the germline V gene. Trimming removed 0 bases from V and 3 bases from J; junction bases left unmatched: 9. The length of the CDR3 is 17 residues. The CDR3 bases are TGTGCCAGCAGCGTAGCTATCGGGGACAGGGCTGACACTGAAGCTTTCTTT. This translates into CASSVAIGDRADTEAFF.

The V call is TRBV7-2, the J call TRBJ2-3, with 11 bases identical to TRBD2. Germline V gene sequence: CDR1 SGHTA, CDR2 FQGNSA. Trimming took 1 base from V and 0 from J; bases not matched to a gene: 3. CDR3 length: 17 residues. DNA for the CDR3: TGTGCCAGCAGCTTAGTTGGGACTAGCGGAAGCACAGATACGCAGTATTTT. The encoded protein is CASSLVGTSGSTDTQYF.

This clonotype was recorded a few times. This chain links TRBV2 with TRBJ2-2; no firm D call. The germline V and J ends were trimmed by 3 bases and 5 bases, with 7 bases remaining between them. CDR3 length: 13 residues. The V gene's germline CDR1 is SNHLY and CDR2 FYNNEI. CDR3 amino acids: CASSDIDTGELFF. In nucleotides, the CDR3 is TGTGCCAGCAGTGACATAGATACCGGGGAGCTGTTTTTT.

This clonotype came up a few times. The V call is TRBV18, the J call TRBJ2-3, with a weak D call TRBD2 (5 bases). Germline V gene data show CDR1 as KGHSH and CDR2 as LQKENI. CDR3 length: 15 amino acids. V was shortened by 6 bases and J by 4 bases, with 17 bases between the two germline ends. CDR3 nucleotides: TGTGCCAGCTCCTTTTCCGTTCGGGGTGCAGATACGCAGTATTTT. Translated: CASSFSVRGADTQYF.

This clonotype came up many times. At one boundary the junction diverges from the germline segment, which might be a read error. In DNA form, the CDR3 reads TGTGCCAGCAGCTCCCCCGGCAGGGCCACATCCTTC. Its translation: CASSSPGRATSF. The gene calls are TRBV7-3 and TRBJ1-2; TRBD1 might be the D (5 bases). Germline CDR1 is SGHTA and CDR2 is FQGTGA. This CDR3 contains 12 residues.

This clonotype was seen ten or more times. This chain uses TRBV20-1 with TRBJ2-3; 7 positions agree with TRBD1. V lost 3 bases, J lost 9 bases, and 15 bases stayed unmatched. CDR3 length: 15 amino acids. Germline assignment: CDR1 DFQATT and CDR2 SNEGSKA (reference sequence). CDR3 nucleotides: TGCAGTGCTAGTATCCGGGACAGTATCTTCACAACGCAGTATTTT. Its translation: CSASIRDSIFTTQYF.